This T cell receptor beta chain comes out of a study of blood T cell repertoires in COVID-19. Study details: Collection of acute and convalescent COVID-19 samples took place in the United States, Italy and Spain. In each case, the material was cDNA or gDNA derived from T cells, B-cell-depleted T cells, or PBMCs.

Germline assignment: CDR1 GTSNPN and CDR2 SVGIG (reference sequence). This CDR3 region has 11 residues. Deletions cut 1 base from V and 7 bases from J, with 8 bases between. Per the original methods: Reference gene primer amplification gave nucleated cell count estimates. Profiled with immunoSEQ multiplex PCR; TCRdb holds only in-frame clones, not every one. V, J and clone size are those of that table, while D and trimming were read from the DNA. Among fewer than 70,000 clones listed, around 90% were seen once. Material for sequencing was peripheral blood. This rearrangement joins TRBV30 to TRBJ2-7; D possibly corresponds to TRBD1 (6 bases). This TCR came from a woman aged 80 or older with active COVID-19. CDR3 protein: CAWSADREQYF. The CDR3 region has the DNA TGTGCCTGGAGTGCAGACAGGGAGCAGTACTTC.